The 18 T cell receptor beta chains below were found in one sample sequenced in a study of OX40 agonist ivuxolimab in advanced cancers. Assay used: immunoSEQ multiplex PCR; TCRdb lists only in-frame clones, some missing. The sample shows about 73,000 clones, under 90% of them seen only once. The sequences come from CD4+ or CD8+ T cells sorted from blood, collected in a trial of the OX40 agonist ivuxolimab. The receptors stem from an adult with an advanced solid tumor such as melanoma, head and neck, liver or kidney cancer.

This clone was recorded once. The chain recombines TRBV27 with TRBJ2-7, with D possibly TRBD1 on 6 matching bases. Germline V CDR1 and CDR2: MNHEY, SMNVEV (reference sequence). The CDR3 sequence is 14 residues long. Trimming shortened V by 5 bases and J by 5 bases, and 16 bases separated the two germline ends. The CDR3 DNA reads TGTGCCAGCAGTAAAATTACAGGGTACAACGAGCAGTACTTC. It is translated as CASSKITGYNEQYF.

This chain connects TRBV29-1 to TRBJ2-7; 13 nucleotides agree with TRBD2. CDR1 is SQVTM and CDR2 is ANQGSEA in the germline V gene. V was clipped by 7 bases and J by 2 bases; unmatched bases: 2. This CDR3 is built from 13 residues. In DNA form, the CDR3 reads TGCAGCGCTGGGACTAGCGGGACCTACGAGCAGTACTTC. The encoded protein is CSAGTSGTYEQYF.

In this sample, this clone turned up a few times. This chain uses TRBV28 with TRBJ2-3; D not resolved. The V end lost 6 bases, the J end lost 0 bases, and 25 bases lay between the germline ends. The CDR3 loop spans 19 amino acids. Germline values: CDR1 MDHEN, CDR2 SYDVKM. CDR3 sequence reads: CASSTPYHWLEASTDTQYF. CDR3 nucleotides: TGTGCCAGCAGCACCCCCTACCATTGGCTAGAGGCTAGCACAGATACGCAGTATTTT.

The rearrangement uses TRBV2 and TRBJ1-4, with D possibly being TRBD1 (6 bases). There are 15 residues in the CDR3. The germline CDR1 and CDR2 sequences are SNHLY and FYNNEI. The ends were cut back, 5 bases at V and 5 bases at J, with 15 bases in the middle. CDR3 protein: CASSTGQQRNEKLFF. The CDR3 region has the DNA TGTGCCAGCAGTACAGGACAGCAAAGAAATGAAAAACTGTTTTTT.

This clone was seen only a few times. This rearrangement joins TRBV6-6 to TRBJ2-7; the D gene could be TRBD1 or TRBD2 (6 bases each). The CDR3 length is 15 residues. CDR1 and CDR2 (germline): MNHNY, SVGAGI (reference sequence). Trimming stripped 0 bases from V and 3 bases from J, with 12 bases between. The CDR3 protein is CASSYSKEGVYEQYF. CDR3 nucleotide sequence: TGTGCCAGCAGTTACTCGAAGGAGGGGGTCTACGAGCAGTACTTC.

This clone was observed a single time. One end of the junction varies from germline; a read error may be responsible. The gene calls are TRBV7-7 and TRBJ2-1; 9 bases match TRBD2. CDR3 size: 15 residues. Germline CDR1 reads SSHAT; CDR2 reads FNYEAQ (reference sequence). The CDR3 nucleotides are TGTGCTAGCAGCTTCGGGCTAGCGGGGAACAATGAGCAGTTCTTC. Protein product: CASSFGLAGNNEQFF.

For the CDR3, the DNA is TGTGCCAGCAGCTTGGAAGGTTTAAATCAGCCCCAGCATTTT. It encodes CASSLEGLNQPQHF. The rearrangement links TRBV5-6 to TRBJ1-5; D is uncertain. Per germline, CDR1 SGHDT and CDR2 YYEEEE. The CDR3 has 14 residues. V was shortened by 0 bases and J by 4 bases, with 8 bases between the two germline ends. Supplemented by reference TRBV5-6 and TRBJ1-5, the full variable domain reads DAGVTQSPTHLIKTRGQQVTLRCSPKSGHDTVSWYQQALGQGPQFIFQYYEEEERQRGNFPDRFSGHQFPNYSSELNVNALLLGDSALYLCASSLEGLNQPQHFGDGTRLSIL.

The chain joins TRBV11-2 to TRBJ1-3; 10 bases are a match to TRBD1. Germline lookup yields CDR1 SGHAT and CDR2 FQNNGV. V was clipped by 3 bases and J by 0 bases; unmatched bases: 5. CDR3 length equals 17 residues. The CDR3 reads CASSFSGQGSSGNTIYF. In DNA form, the CDR3 reads TGTGCCAGCAGCTTTTCGGGACAGGGGTCCTCTGGAAACACCATATATTTT.

V usage is TRBV4-1 and J usage is TRBJ2-1; D remains ambiguous. The CDR3 runs to 14 residues. Per the germline V gene, CDR1 is MGHRA and CDR2 is YSYEKL. V shed 5 bases and J shed 1 base, with 9 bases lying between them. The CDR3 coding sequence is TGCGCCAGCAGCGACCGCACGTCCTACAATGAGCAGTTCTTC. It encodes CASSDRTSYNEQFF.

This clone came up once. J is TRBJ2-7 and V is TRBV11-3, with D perhaps matching TRBD1 (5 bases). The CDR3 sequence is 13 residues long. The ends were cut back, 5 bases at V and 4 bases at J, with 12 bases in the middle. Germline values: CDR1 SGHNT, CDR2 YENEEA. CDR3 loop: CASSGRVLYEQYF. In DNA, the CDR3 is TGTGCCAGCAGCGGCAGGGTTCTGTACGAGCAGTACTTC.

J is TRBJ2-1 and V is TRBV7-9; D is undetermined. The CDR3 spans 14 residues. Germline V gene lookup returns CDR1 SEHNR and CDR2 FQNEAQ (reference sequence). V lost 1 base, J lost 9 bases, and 13 bases lay in between. The CDR3 DNA sequence: TGTGCCAGCAGCTTAGTTGCCGGCCTAGGTGAGCAGTTCTTC. As protein: CASSLVAGLGEQFF.

The CDR3 DNA reads TGTGCCAGCTCACCACCGGTAGCGGGAGGAAATGAGCAGTTCTTC. Translating gives CASSPPVAGGNEQFF. The genes are TRBV18 and TRBJ2-1; 10 nucleotides match TRBD2. Germline lookup yields CDR1 KGHSH and CDR2 LQKENI. J gave up 7 bases and V 0 bases, and 3 bases lay outside the gene matches. The CDR3 has 15 amino acids.

This chain joins TRBV14 and TRBJ2-3; D may be TRBD2 (5 bases). Deletions cut 4 bases from V and 2 bases from J, with 25 bases between. CDR1 SGHDN and CDR2 FVKESK come from the germline V gene. The CDR3 totals 19 residues. The CDR3 DNA sequence: TGTGCCAGCAGCCCCCCCCACCTCGGCGGGCCGCCGTCCACAGATACGCAGTATTTT. Translating gives CASSPPHLGGPPSTDTQYF.

This chain connects TRBV30 to TRBJ1-4; 7 bases are shared with TRBD1. The junction had 9 bases not matched to a gene; V was cut back by 5 bases and J by 3 bases. The CDR3 has 15 residues. CDR1 and CDR2 from the germline V gene are GTSNPN and SVGIG (reference sequence). The CDR3 loop is CAWDRQGRANEKLFF. CDR3 bases: TGTGCCTGGGATCGACAGGGAAGGGCTAATGAAAAACTGTTTTTT.

The sample holds a few counts of this clone. The rearrangement joins TRBV5-4 to TRBJ2-1; D gene unclear. The CDR3 is 16 amino acids. From germline, CDR1 is SGHNT and CDR2 YYREEE (reference sequence). The V and J ends lost 5 bases and 5 bases respectively, with 20 bases between them. CDR3 sequence reads: CASRVGELVENNEQFF. CDR3 sequence (DNA): TGTGCCAGCAGAGTCGGAGAGTTGGTGGAAAACAATGAGCAGTTCTTC.

The chain recombines TRBV18 with TRBJ2-1; a possible D gene is TRBD2 (5 bases). V was clipped by 9 bases and J by 9 bases, with 24 bases between them. The CDR3 length is 15 residues. Germline V gene lookup returns CDR1 KGHSH and CDR2 LQKENI. CDR3 sequence reads: CASTPSSSKFGEQFF. The CDR3 region has the DNA TGTGCCAGTACCCCGTCTAGCAGTAAATTCGGTGAGCAGTTCTTC.

This clone was counted between two and nine times. The chain has TRBV5-6 and TRBJ2-2; no clear D gene. Germline V gene sequence: CDR1 SGHDT, CDR2 YYEEEE. The V gene lost 0 bases and the J gene lost 6 bases, with 6 bases spanning the gap. CDR3 length: 13 amino acids. CDR3 sequence: CASSLVGPGELFF. In DNA form, the CDR3 reads TGTGCCAGCAGCTTGGTCGGACCCGGGGAGCTGTTTTTT.

V is TRBV11-3 and J is TRBJ2-2; D not resolved. The CDR3 is made up of 13 amino acids. V lost 3 bases to trimming and J lost 4 bases, with 6 bases between them. Germline CDR1 and CDR2: SGHNT and YENEEA. The CDR3 loop is CASSFQSTGELFF. The CDR3 DNA follows: TGTGCCAGCAGCTTTCAGAGCACCGGGGAGCTGTTTTTT.